The rows below give T cell receptor beta chains drawn from one sample of a study of cytomegalovirus exposure and HLA in healthy donors. The method was immunoSEQ multiplex PCR; TCRdb's version includes in-frame clones alone and lacks a portion of them. The sample has 150,000 to 200,000 clones, 80% to 90% seen once; the top ten hold around 1.6%. Sample: PBMCs. The receptors stem from a man aged 40-49 years in good health and CMV-seropositive. CDR3s include the opening cysteine and the closing phenylalanine or tryptophan. The size entry is marked missing in some rows and otherwise reads once, few, many or a size class.

TRBV5-4,NA,CASSGDREETQYF
TRBV6-1,NA,CASSEGPGRGLGYTF
TRBV1,NA,CTSSQDRGGTYNEQFF
TRBV18,once,CASSPPGFGGGTEAFF
TRBV19,NA,CASSHYPHQPQHF
TRBV10-3,NA,CAISDPSETFSYEQYF
TRBV5-6,few,CASSFFGDYGYTF
TRBV30,NA,CAWSALGTAYGYTF
TRBV29-1,NA,CSVGTGDQPQHF
TRBV4-1,NA,CASSQDNRPSGNTIYF
TRBV28,NA,CASSLSSTTGLVDGYTF
TRBV2,once,CASSSGTLSYEQYF
TRBV4-2,NA,CASSQGPPGQLFTIYGYTF
TRBV6-5,NA,CASTPGAGGPSEQFF
TRBV7-9,NA,CASSSGGAQGRGETQYF
TRBV29-1,NA,CSVEEGSSYNEQFF
TRBV7-9,few,CASSFQGSSDEQYF
TRBV6-5,NA,CASRLRDRAPEQYF
TRBV15,NA,CATSRARGPSYEQYF
TRBV4-3,few,CASSQAFLWGGVLGDTEAFF
TRBV4-3,NA,CASSPGLAGGVDEQFF
TRBV7-2,NA,CASSLAGSGLGTQYF
TRBV4-3,NA,CASSQEQDSSYEQYF
TRBV7-3,NA,CASSPGQATGNTIYF
TRBV14,NA,CASSPRAQSEQYF
TRBV30,NA,CAWSLESGTAYFRGYGYTF
TRBV4-1,NA,CASSLGLLPDTQYF
TRBV29-1,NA,CSVEDLQAEKGTNEKLFF
TRBV6-5,NA,CASRQGSTEAFF
TRBV27,NA,CASSLGQSLPGELFF
TRBV7-2,once,CASSLGAGRSEQFF
TRBV7-2,NA,CASSFGGLVQETQYF
TRBV29-1,NA,CSVSWTGWDEQYF
TRBV5-1,once,CASSGTSATYEQYF
TRBV9,NA,CASSRDSPGGNTIYF
TRBV25-1,few,CASSGADREYQPQHF
TRBV7-8,NA,CASSTASGLNIQYF
TRBV7-2,few,CASSSEGTGGGSEAFF
TRBV5-1,NA,CASSQNPGTGAGETQYF
TRBV30,NA,CASSEDSALGYTF
TRBV9,NA,CASSPPGQGLNSPLHF
TRBV19,NA,CASGHSSGNTIYF
TRBV5-1,NA,CASSLLQVETQYF
TRBV7-2,NA,CASSLGSGTSNTEAFF
TRBV25-1,NA,CASSAAGTAYYEQYF
TRBV2,NA,CASRGRTAGSATNEKLFF
TRBV9,NA,CASRQGAVGELFF
TRBV27,NA,CASSQTGRDEQFF
TRBV10-3,NA,CAIRTTYEQYF
TRBV19,NA,CASSIDRDEQFF